The 26 T cell receptor beta chains presented below share a single source sample, sequenced in a study of blood T cells in healthy people across ages (dated by TCRdb to 2015 to 2017). The protocol used for the library was 5' RACE. The listed sequencing device is Illumina HiSeq 2500. A second PCR of 7 to 11 cycles was performed with a sample-barcoded 5' primer and a J-beta primer mix. TCRdb's own reprocessing of the public reads used fastp at Q25 and MiXCR and kept productive beta chains. Rows are combined by CDR3 protein, so each entry shows the most common genes and DNA. The sample table records about 2 million distinct CDR3 sequences; around half of these occur just once. The ten top clones hold approximately 2.1% of the sample. The sequenced sample consisted of blood. All receptors derive from a woman aged 40 to 50 in good health.

This rearrangement joins TRBV20-1 to TRBJ2-6, with D possibly TRBD2 on 5 matching bases. CDR1 DFQATT and CDR2 SNEGSKA come from the germline V gene (reference sequence). Trimming left V 7 bases short and J 1 base short, with 14 bases between. The CDR3 totals 15 residues. The CDR3 DNA reads as TGCAGTGTTTCGCCCCCGGGGTCTGGGGCCAACGTCCTGACTTTC. This translates into CSVSPPGSGANVLTF.

A note on this clonotype: Relative to the germline gene, one junction end is altered; a read error may explain this. The chain has TRBV6-6 and TRBJ2-6; D is possibly TRBD1 or TRBD2 (5 bases each). There are 15 residues in the CDR3. Germline CDR1 and CDR2: MNHNY and SVGAGI (reference sequence). CDR3 nucleotide sequence: TGTGCCAGCAGTACCGACAAGCCCGGGGCCAACGTCCCGACTTTC. Protein product: CASSTDKPGANVPTF.

V gene TRBV11-2 combines with J gene TRBJ2-1; D may be TRBD2 (7 bases). The germline V gene has CDR1 SGHAT and CDR2 FQNNGV. V was clipped by 1 base and J by 10 bases, with 17 bases between them. The CDR3 totals 15 residues. For the CDR3, the DNA is TGTGCCAGCAGCTTAGTTGGGGGGGGCGTTCCCGAGCAGTTCTTC. It encodes CASSLVGGGVPEQFF.

CDR3 DNA sequence: TGTGCCAGCAGCCAGAAGGAGGACGGGGAGCTGTTTTTT. This translates into CASSQKEDGELFF. V usage is TRBV4-2 and J usage is TRBJ2-2; D is perhaps TRBD2 (5 bases). The germline gives CDR1 LGHNA, CDR2 YNFKEQ. Trimming removed 3 bases at V and 7 bases at J, with 9 bases between. The CDR3 length is 13 residues.

This clonotype was observed a handful of times. The chain combines TRBV25-1 with TRBJ1-5; TRBD1 might be the D (5 bases). V was clipped by 4 bases and J by 2 bases, with 18 bases between them. Germline values: CDR1 MGHDK, CDR2 SYGVNS. The CDR3 length is 17 residues. The CDR3 loop is CASSVGGLQAGNQPQHF. CDR3 DNA: TGTGCCAGCAGTGTGGGTGGATTACAGGCTGGCAATCAGCCCCAGCATTTT. Drawing the rest from reference TRBV25-1 and TRBJ1-5, the complete variable domain is EADIYQTPRYLVIGTGKKITLECSQTMGHDKMYWYQQDPGMELHLIHYSYGVNSTEKGDLSSESTVSRIRTEHFPLTLESARPSHTSQYLCASSVGGLQAGNQPQHFGDGTRLSIL.

The chain uses TRBV4-3 and TRBJ1-4; tentative D call: TRBD1 (5 bases). The CDR3 sequence is 13 residues long. V was pared by 4 bases and J by 6 bases, with 9 bases between. The V gene's germline CDR1 is LGHNA and CDR2 YSLEER. The CDR3 is CASSRGDYEKLFF. CDR3 bases: TGCGCCAGCAGCCGGGGGGATTATGAAAAACTGTTTTTT.

This chain uses TRBV27 with TRBJ2-1; either TRBD1 or TRBD2 may fit D (5 bases each). Per germline, CDR1 MNHEY and CDR2 SMNVEV (reference sequence). The germline V and J ends were trimmed by 6 bases and 5 bases, with 14 bases remaining between them. The CDR3 sequence is 14 residues long. CDR3 amino acids: CASRTSGAHNEQFF. CDR3 DNA: TGTGCCAGCAGAACCTCCGGGGCTCACAATGAGCAGTTCTTC.

This clonotype has more than one count but fewer than ten. The rearrangement uses TRBV20-1 and TRBJ1-2; maybe TRBD1 (5 bases). Germline CDR1 is DFQATT and CDR2 is SNEGSKA (reference sequence). This CDR3 comprises 14 residues. Trimming pared 2 bases from V and 3 bases from J, leaving 13 bases between. CDR3 in amino acids: CSARPTARDYGYTF. Written as DNA, the CDR3 is TGCAGTGCTAGACCCACGGCCAGGGACTATGGCTACACCTTC.

The rearrangement joins TRBV7-9 to TRBJ2-1; possibly TRBD2 for D (6 bases). CDR3 size: 16 residues. The V gene's germline CDR1 is SEHNR and CDR2 FQNEAQ (reference sequence). Trimming removed 2 bases from V and 8 bases from J, with 19 bases in between. DNA for the CDR3: TGTGCCAGCAGCTTACCAAGTCGACAGCCGGGAGATGAGCAGTTCTTC. Its protein is CASSLPSRQPGDEQFF.

The chain joins TRBV7-3 to TRBJ2-5; possibly TRBD2 for D (6 bases). The CDR3 loop spans 15 amino acids. CDR1 SGHTA and CDR2 FQGTGA come from the germline V gene. V lost 2 bases to trimming and J lost 11 bases, with 21 bases between them. The CDR3 DNA sequence: TGTGCCAGCAGCTTATTAGGGACTGGAGACAATGAGCAGTACTTC. This translates into CASSLLGTGDNEQYF.

This clonotype was seen more than once but under ten times. The V gene is TRBV29-1, the J gene TRBJ1-2; D ambiguous. The V end lost 3 bases, the J end lost 8 bases, and 7 bases lay between the germline ends. From germline, CDR1 is SQVTM and CDR2 ANQGSEA. The CDR3 spans 10 residues. The CDR3 loop is CSVDGSGYTF. The CDR3 DNA sequence: TGCAGCGTTGATGGGAGCGGCTACACCTTC.

The sample holds a few counts of this clonotype. The J gene is TRBJ1-6, the V gene TRBV4-3; perhaps TRBD1 as D (6 bases). V was pared by 0 bases and J by 13 bases, with 19 bases between. Germline V gene sequence: CDR1 LGHNA, CDR2 YSLEER. The CDR3 contains 16 residues. In DNA form, the CDR3 reads TGCGCCAGCAGCCAAGAAGAGGCAGGGGCAATGTGGCCCCTCCACTTT. It yields the protein CASSQEEAGAMWPLHF.

Worth noting for this clonotype: At one boundary the junction diverges from the germline segment, which might be a read error. The V call is TRBV4-3, the J call TRBJ2-1; D unclear. The CDR3 length is 14 residues. Germline-derived CDR1 and CDR2 are LGHNA and YSLEER. CDR3 region: CASSQDGTYNEQFF. The CDR3 DNA reads TGTGCCAGCAGCCAGGACGGAACCTACAATGAGCAGTTCTTC.

This chain joins TRBV24-1 and TRBJ1-6; D is unresolved. From germline, CDR1 is KGHDR and CDR2 SFDVKD. V was shortened by 3 bases and J by 8 bases, with 4 bases between the two germline ends. The CDR3 is 12 amino acids. CDR3 in amino acids: CATSDRDSPLHF. The DNA for the CDR3 is TGTGCCACCAGTGATCGGGATTCACCCCTCCACTTT.

V usage is TRBV6-5 and J usage is TRBJ1-6; D uncertain. The CDR3 runs to 15 residues. With 5 bases removed from V and 8 bases from J, the gap between germline ends came to 16 bases. Germline V gene sequence: CDR1 MNHEY, CDR2 SVGAGI. For the CDR3, the DNA is TGTGCCAGCAGTCTTCGAGGGTACGGGGATTCACCCCTCCACTTT. It codes for CASSLRGYGDSPLHF.

This clonotype was counted between two and nine times. V is TRBV9 and J is TRBJ2-1, with a tentative D call TRBD2 (7 bases). The length of the CDR3 is 13 residues. Germline CDR1 SGDLS, CDR2 YYNGEE. V was shortened by 7 bases and J by 7 bases, with 15 bases between the two germline ends. The CDR3 nucleotides are TGTGCCAGCGGGGGGGCAATCGGGAATGAGCAGTTCTTC. Its translation is CASGGAIGNEQFF.

The chain links TRBV18 to TRBJ2-5; maybe TRBD2 (6 bases). The CDR3 is 14 amino acids. Trimming removed 3 bases at V and 5 bases at J, with 13 bases between. Germline V lookup: CDR1 KGHSH, CDR2 LQKENI. The CDR3: CASSPAGLAETQYF. CDR3 bases: TGTGCCAGCTCACCGGCCGGGCTAGCGGAGACCCAGTACTTC.

The J gene is TRBJ2-7, the V gene TRBV6-6; TRBD1 matches at 7 bases. The V segment lost 4 bases and the J segment 0 bases; nucleotides outside the gene matches: 9. The CDR3 loop spans 16 amino acids. From germline, CDR1 is MNHNY and CDR2 SVGAGI (reference sequence). The CDR3 reads CASSSLTGKSSYEQYF. The CDR3 DNA sequence: TGTGCCAGCAGTTCCCTGACAGGGAAAAGCTCCTACGAGCAGTACTTC.

This clonotype occurred a few times. The V and J genes are TRBV7-9 and TRBJ2-6; D gene unclear. The germline CDR1 and CDR2 sequences are SEHNR and FQNEAQ (reference sequence). There are 13 residues in the CDR3. The V gene lost 8 bases and the J gene lost 3 bases, with 8 bases spanning the gap. CDR3 nucleotide sequence: TGTGCCAGCCTCTGGGGTGGGGCCAACGTCCTGACTTTC. Encoded protein: CASLWGGANVLTF.

This clonotype was detected a few times. The chain combines TRBV5-1 with TRBJ2-1; 10 bases line up with TRBD1. The J segment lost 10 bases and the V segment lost 0 bases, leaving 7 bases of the junction unmatched. CDR3 length: 15 residues. The germline V gene encodes CDR1 SGHRS and CDR2 YFSETQ. The CDR3 DNA reads as TGCGCCAGCAGCTTGGAAGGGACAGGGGTGAGAGAGCAGTTCTTC. It codes for CASSLEGTGVREQFF.

CDR3 DNA: TGTGCCAGCAGTGGACAGGGTCGGGAATCACCCCTCCACTTT. Residues: CASSGQGRESPLHF. The genes are TRBV6-5 and TRBJ1-6; 8 bases match TRBD1. Looked up from germline, CDR1 is MNHEY and CDR2 is SVGAGI. The CDR3 consists of 14 residues. V was clipped by 5 bases and J by 10 bases; unmatched bases: 7.

The chain uses TRBV14 and TRBJ2-7; 8 positions match TRBD2. The CDR3 consists of 15 residues. The J segment lost 3 bases and the V segment lost 5 bases, leaving 9 bases of the junction unmatched. The germline V gene has CDR1 SGHDN and CDR2 FVKESK. CDR3 nucleotides: TGTGCCAGCAGCTGGGGCGGGGGGCCGAACTACGAGCAGTACTTC. Translating gives CASSWGGGPNYEQYF.

This clonotype was counted a few times. The J gene is TRBJ1-5, the V gene TRBV20-1, with D unclear. Trimming removed 2 bases at V and 0 bases at J, with 11 bases between. This CDR3 contains 15 residues. Germline V CDR1 and CDR2: DFQATT, SNEGSKA (reference sequence). The DNA for the CDR3 is TGCAGTGCTAGACGGAGGGTCAATAGCAATCAGCCCCAGCATTTT. As protein: CSARRRVNSNQPQHF.

Note on this clonotype: One end of the junction is discordant with germline, which a read error may explain. V gene TRBV15 combines with J gene TRBJ2-7; tentative D call: TRBD1 (5 bases). Germline V gives CDR1 LNHNV, CDR2 YYDKDF (reference sequence). The CDR3 covers 15 residues. As DNA, the CDR3 is TGTGCCCCCAGTCCTCAGCCGTCTCTGGACAATGAGCAGTACTTC. Translating it yields CAPSPQPSLDNEQYF.

CDR3 sequence: CASRRGPGLQTDTQYF. The CDR3 coding sequence is TGTGCCAGCAGGAGAGGACCGGGACTCCAAACAGATACGCAGTATTTT. The rearrangement uses TRBV6-1 and TRBJ2-3; TRBD2 might be the D (6 bases). Germline V gene sequence: CDR1 MNHNS, CDR2 SASEGT. CDR3 length: 16 amino acids. The V end was cut by 6 bases, the J end by 3 bases, with 19 bases between.

V usage is TRBV4-2 and J usage is TRBJ2-3; a weak D match, TRBD2 (6 bases). CDR1 and CDR2 from the germline V gene are LGHNA and YNFKEQ. CDR3 size: 17 residues. Trimming stripped 0 bases from V and 1 base from J, with 14 bases between. CDR3 coding DNA: TGTGCCAGCAGCCAAGAAATACGGGACTCTGGCACAGATACGCAGTATTTT. Translating it yields CASSQEIRDSGTDTQYF.